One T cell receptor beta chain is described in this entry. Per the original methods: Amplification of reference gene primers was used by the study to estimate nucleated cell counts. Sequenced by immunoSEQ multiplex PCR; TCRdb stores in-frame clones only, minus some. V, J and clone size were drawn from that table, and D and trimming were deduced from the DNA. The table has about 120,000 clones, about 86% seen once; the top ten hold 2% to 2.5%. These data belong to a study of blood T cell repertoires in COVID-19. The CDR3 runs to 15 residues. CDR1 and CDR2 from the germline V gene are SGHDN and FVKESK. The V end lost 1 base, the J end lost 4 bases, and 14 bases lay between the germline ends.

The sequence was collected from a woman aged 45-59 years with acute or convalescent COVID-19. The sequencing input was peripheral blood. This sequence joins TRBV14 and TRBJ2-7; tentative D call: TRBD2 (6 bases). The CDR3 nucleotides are TGTGCCAGCAGCCAAGGCGGGACTGTCCCATACGAGCAGTACTTC. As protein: CASSQGGTVPYEQYF.